These 10 T cell receptor beta chains came from one sample sequenced in a study of blood T cell repertoires in COVID-19. TCRdb keeps only in-frame clones here, not all; method: immunoSEQ multiplex PCR. Seen here are about 170,000 clones, approximately 90% observed once, and the top ten hold about 4.9%. Sample: peripheral blood. Receptor source: a young man with COVID-19, enrolled during active disease.

This clone appeared a single time. The chain joins TRBV5-1 to TRBJ2-1; 11 nucleotides agree with TRBD2. The CDR3 is made up of 15 amino acids. The germline gives CDR1 SGHRS, CDR2 YFSETQ. V lost 1 base and J lost 7; bases outside the gene matches: 4. CDR3 sequence: CASSLLTSGSNEQFF. The CDR3, as DNA: TGCGCCAGCAGCTTGCTCACTAGCGGGAGTAATGAGCAGTTCTTC.

The V and J genes are TRBV24-1 and TRBJ1-5, with 7 bases aligning to TRBD1. The CDR3 totals 16 residues. Germline V gives CDR1 KGHDR, CDR2 SFDVKD. V lost 3 bases, J lost 1 base, and 5 bases stayed unmatched. The CDR3 nucleotides read TGTGCCACCAGTGATCACCGGACAGGAAGCAATCAGCCCCAGCATTTT. The encoded protein is CATSDHRTGSNQPQHF.

This chain uses TRBV7-6 with TRBJ2-1, with D tentatively TRBD2 (5 bases). The ends were cut back, 8 bases at V and 6 bases at J, with 20 bases in the middle. This CDR3 comprises 15 residues. Per germline, CDR1 SGHVS and CDR2 FNYEAQ. CDR3 DNA: TGTGCCAGCGGCCCCCGGGCTAGCATTAGCAATGAGCAGTTCTTC. Translated: CASGPRASISNEQFF.

The rearrangement links TRBV12-5 to TRBJ1-1, with a possible D match to TRBD1 (6 bases). Germline V gene data show CDR1 as LGHNT and CDR2 as FRNRAP. CDR3 length equals 13 residues. Trimming cost V 1 base and J 8 bases, with 11 bases left between them. Here the CDR3 DNA reads TGTGCTAGTGGTTTGGCCGGGGGGGCCGAAGCTTTCTTT. Translating it yields CASGLAGGAEAFF.

This chain joins TRBV6-1 and TRBJ1-6; the D is unclear. V was shortened by 2 bases and J by 7 bases, with 12 bases between the two germline ends. The CDR3 has 15 residues. CDR1 and CDR2 from the germline V gene are MNHNS and SASEGT. CDR3 coding DNA: TGTGCCAGCAGTGAACTTTACAGTGAGAATTCACCCCTCCACTTT. Residues: CASSELYSENSPLHF.

The rearrangement joins TRBV11-2 to TRBJ1-4; TRBD1 is a possible D gene (5 bases). The V end lost 5 bases, the J end lost 5 bases, and 15 bases lay between the germline ends. Per the germline V gene, CDR1 is SGHAT and CDR2 is FQNNGV. This CDR3 is 15 amino acids long. The CDR3 DNA follows: TGTGCCAGCAGCCCCACAGGTAGACAGAATGAAAAACTGTTTTTT. It yields the protein CASSPTGRQNEKLFF.

The chain recombines TRBV7-9 with TRBJ1-2; TRBD1 is a possible D gene (6 bases). The V end lost 5 bases, the J end lost 6 bases, and 10 bases lay between the germline ends. The CDR3 has 12 residues. Germline V gene sequence: CDR1 SEHNR, CDR2 FQNEAQ (reference sequence). CDR3 sequence (DNA): TGTGCCAGCAGCAACAGGGACGATGGCTACACCTTC. Its translation: CASSNRDDGYTF.

The chain carries TRBV7-2 and TRBJ2-1, with a weak D call TRBD2 (5 bases). The CDR3 contains 16 residues. Germline V gene data show CDR1 as SGHTA and CDR2 as FQGNSA. Trimming removed 1 base at V and 1 base at J, with 11 bases between. CDR3 in DNA: TGTGCCAGCAGCTTAGTCGAGGGTTGGTCCTACAATGAGCAGTTCTTC. Its protein is CASSLVEGWSYNEQFF.

V usage is TRBV15 and J usage is TRBJ2-7; 11 bases align to TRBD2. This CDR3 region has 15 residues. Per germline, CDR1 LNHNV and CDR2 YYDKDF (reference sequence). V gave up 5 bases and J gave up 0 bases; unmatched junction bases: 3. The CDR3 coding sequence is TGTGCCACCAGCGGTGGACTAGCGGGCTCCTACGAGCAGTACTTC. Translating it yields CATSGGLAGSYEQYF. Drawing the rest from reference TRBV15 and TRBJ2-7, the complete variable domain is DAMVIQNPRYQVTQFGKPVTLSCSQTLNHNVMYWYQQKSSQAPKLLFHYYDKDFNNEADTPDNFQSRRPNTSFCFLDIRSPGLGDTAMYLCATSGGLAGSYEQYFGPGTRLTVT.

The rearrangement uses TRBV10-3 and TRBJ2-1; 10 bases align to TRBD1. Per germline, CDR1 ENHRY and CDR2 SYGVKD. Losses at the gene ends were 5 bases for V and 8 bases for J; bases not matched to a gene: 3. The CDR3 totals 13 residues. This chain's CDR3 is CAISRDRGDEQFF. Here the CDR3 DNA reads TGTGCCATCAGTCGGGACAGGGGCGATGAGCAGTTCTTC.